The 6 T cell receptor beta chains below come from one sample, sequenced in a study of T cell responses to AZD1222 COVID-19 vaccine. The assay was immunoSEQ multiplex PCR, and TCRdb's table has in-frame clones only and misses some. The sample records approximately 67,000 clones, around four fifths being singletons. The source was peripheral blood, collected on day 0 of AZD1222 vaccination. Receptor source: an adult in good health.

The rearrangement uses TRBV3-1 (or the pseudogene TRBV3-2) and TRBJ1-6; D might be TRBD1 (5 bases). The V gene's germline CDR1 is LGHDT and CDR2 YNNKEL (reference sequence). The CDR3 is 13 residues long. The ends were cut back, 8 bases at V and 7 bases at J, with 12 bases in the middle. In nucleotides, the CDR3 is TGTGCCAGCCGGGGACTGGACAATTCACCCCTCCACTTT. It specifies CASRGLDNSPLHF.

This chain joins TRBV7-9 and TRBJ2-3, with D perhaps being TRBD1 or TRBD2 (5 bases each). The V gene lost 8 bases and the J gene lost 0 bases, with 15 bases spanning the gap. The CDR3 contains 15 residues. In germline, CDR1 is SEHNR, CDR2 FQNEAQ (reference sequence). CDR3 sequence: CASDGRDQSTDTQYF. The CDR3 DNA reads as TGTGCCAGCGATGGCCGGGACCAGAGCACAGATACGCAGTATTTT.

This clone was seen once. The gene calls are TRBV5-8 and TRBJ2-7, with TRBD2 as a possible D gene (6 bases). V was clipped by 4 bases and J by 2 bases, with 16 bases between them. CDR3 size: 15 residues. Germline-derived CDR1 and CDR2 are SGHTS and YDEGEE. CDR3 nucleotides: TGTGCCAGCAGCGCCGAATGGGGGGAGGCCTACGAGCAGTACTTC. Residues: CASSAEWGEAYEQYF.

The genes are TRBV19 and TRBJ1-5; TRBD1 matches at 9 bases. The CDR3 spans 15 residues. The ends lost 5 bases at V and 7 bases at J; junction bases unmatched: 9. Germline lookup yields CDR1 LNHDA and CDR2 SQIVND (reference sequence). The CDR3 sequence is CASSARDRAGQPQHF. The CDR3, as DNA: TGTGCCAGTAGTGCCCGGGACAGGGCAGGGCAGCCCCAGCATTTT.

This clone was recorded at least ten times. The chain employs TRBV3-1 (or the pseudogene TRBV3-2) and TRBJ1-5, with D unclear. The CDR3 loop spans 12 amino acids. V gave up 4 bases and J gave up 9 bases, with 10 bases separating them. Germline assignment: CDR1 LGHDT and CDR2 YNNKEL (reference sequence). CDR3 nucleotides: TGTGCCAGCAGCCGACTAGGGATGCCCCAGCATTTT. Amino acid sequence: CASSRLGMPQHF.

The chain employs TRBV7-2 and TRBJ1-1; 9 bases fit TRBD1. Germline CDR1 reads SGHTA; CDR2 reads FQGNSA. The CDR3 is 15 amino acids. V was pared by 4 bases and J by 5 bases, with 8 bases of the junction left unmatched. CDR3 residues: CASSSRTGARTEAFF. The CDR3, as DNA: TGTGCCAGCAGCTCTCGGACAGGGGCGCGAACTGAAGCTTTCTTT.